This T cell receptor (beta chain) came from a study of shared clonotypes between healthy human individuals. Study-wide results and caveats: The generation probabilities recorded for non-shared clonotypes fell below those of clonotypes shared by all four donors. Naive subsets generally had larger estimated richness than memory subsets. Large depth notwithstanding, sorted-subset sequencing proved incomplete by rarefaction.

The ends lost 2 bases at V and 2 bases at J; junction bases unmatched: 1. The CDR3 consists of 15 residues. Germline V CDR1 and CDR2: SGHRS, YFSETQ. A remark on this clone: Its cognate antigen is unknown. Additional DNA sequences in this sample encode the identical CDR3.

The sorted-subset replicate PCRs were given around 200 ng DNA, which is around 29,000 T cell genomes. Profiling relied on immunoSEQ multiplex PCR, and the TCRdb table lists in-frame clones only, not all of them. The sample yields 2 million to 3 million clones, approximately 93% seen once. Specimen: naive CD4+ T cells from PBMCs. Subset: CD45RA+ positively selected. The chain links TRBV5-1 to TRBJ2-5; 12 nucleotides line up with TRBD2. The clonotype comes from a young man in good health. Some clones in this sample may be carry-over from other donors' samples. CDR3 in amino acids: CASSFLAGGQETQYF. The CDR3 DNA sequence: TGCGCCAGCAGCTTCCTAGCGGGAGGGCAAGAGACCCAGTACTTC.